This entry lists 5 T cell receptor beta chains sequenced from one sample in a study of radiotherapy plus CTLA-4 blockade in lung cancer. Assay: immunoSEQ multiplex PCR; the TCRdb copy retains only in-frame clones and omits some. The table includes about 87,000 clones, about 87% detected once. The starting material was peripheral blood, obtained from a patient treated with radiotherapy plus ipilimumab. These receptors all come from a human donor with non-small cell lung cancer that progressed on radiotherapy plus ipilimumab.

J is TRBJ1-5 and V is TRBV10-1; D possibly corresponds to TRBD1 (5 bases). This CDR3 comprises 17 residues. The germline V gene encodes CDR1 WNHNN and CDR2 SYGVQD (reference sequence). The V gene lost 3 bases and the J gene lost 0 bases, with 15 bases spanning the gap. Here the CDR3 reads CASSDGTDPSSNQPQHF. The CDR3 region has the DNA TGCGCCAGCAGTGATGGGACCGACCCTTCTAGCAATCAGCCCCAGCATTTT.

V gene TRBV5-6 combines with J gene TRBJ2-1; D gene unclear. CDR1 is SGHDT, CDR2 YYEEEE, per germline. The CDR3 runs 11 residues. V lost 5 bases and J 9 bases, leaving 9 bases between the germline ends. The CDR3 nucleotides read TGTGCCAGCAGTGTTAGCATTGAGCAGTTCTTC. It is translated as CASSVSIEQFF.

The chain uses TRBV21-1 and TRBJ1-2; the D call TRBD1 from the table was never checked on the DNA. TRBV21-1 is a known pseudogene. This CDR3 region has 16 residues. The DNA of the CDR3 is TGTGCCAGCAGCAGTGTGCCCTTTGGACAGAGTAATGGCTACACCTTC. It yields the protein CASSSVPFGQSNGYTF.

This sequence joins TRBV7-3 and TRBJ2-2; D remains unclear. This CDR3 comprises 14 residues. Germline loops: CDR1 SGHTA, CDR2 FQGTGA. With 1 base removed from V and 6 bases from J, the gap between germline ends came to 9 bases. CDR3 DNA sequence: TGTGCCAGCAGCTTAAGGCCGGCGGCCGGGGAGCTGTTTTTT. Its translation: CASSLRPAAGELFF.

The V and J genes are TRBV30 and TRBJ2-3; 8 bases align to TRBD1. From germline, CDR1 is GTSNPN and CDR2 SVGIG (reference sequence). Trimming removed 5 bases from V and 0 bases from J; junction bases left unmatched: 22. The CDR3 extends over 20 amino acids. The CDR3 is CAWVRVGQGTLAKSTDTQYF. As DNA, the CDR3 is TGTGCCTGGGTTCGGGTCGGACAGGGCACTCTAGCGAAAAGCACAGATACGCAGTATTTT.